The 8 T cell receptor beta chains presented below share a single source sample, sequenced in a study of blood T cell repertoires in COVID-19. Profiling relied on immunoSEQ multiplex PCR, and the TCRdb table lists in-frame clones only, not all of them. Seen here are hundreds of thousands of clones, 65% to 90% observed once, and the top ten hold roughly 14%. Source material: peripheral blood. All receptors derive from a human donor in a cohort sampled during active COVID-19.

The chain links TRBV9 to TRBJ2-1; 7 positions match TRBD2. Germline CDR1 reads SGDLS; CDR2 reads YYNGEE. This CDR3 spans 16 amino acids. Losses at the gene ends were 4 bases for V and 2 bases for J; bases not matched to a gene: 9. The CDR3 DNA reads TGTGCCAGCAGCCCCAGGGCTAGCGGAACCTACAATGAGCAGTTCTTC. Translating gives CASSPRASGTYNEQFF.

The rearrangement uses TRBV7-9 and TRBJ2-1; 7 bases are shared with TRBD2. The CDR3 runs 12 residues. Germline V gene sequence: CDR1 SEHNR, CDR2 FQNEAQ (reference sequence). V trimming: 11 bases; J trimming: 6 bases; junction bases outside the gene matches: 7. CDR3 sequence reads: CAGRAGINEQFF. The CDR3 DNA reads TGTGCCGGTCGAGCGGGAATCAATGAGCAGTTCTTC.

The V gene is TRBV2, the J gene TRBJ1-2, with D perhaps TRBD1 (5 bases). The germline V and J ends were trimmed by 6 bases and 5 bases, with 13 bases remaining between them. Germline-derived CDR1 and CDR2 are SNHLY and FYNNEI. This CDR3 comprises 13 residues. The chain's CDR3 is CASRGEGLYGYTF. The CDR3 nucleotides are TGTGCCAGCAGGGGGGAGGGTTTATATGGCTACACCTTC. Supplemented by reference TRBV2 and TRBJ1-2, the full variable domain reads EPEVTQTPSHQVTQMGQEVILRCVPISNHLYFYWYRQILGQKVEFLVSFYNNEISEKSEIFDDQFSVERPDGSNFTLKIRSTKLEDSAMYFCASRGEGLYGYTFGSGTRLTVV.

The chain employs TRBV5-1 and TRBJ2-6; a possible D gene is TRBD1 (5 bases). From germline, CDR1 is SGHRS and CDR2 YFSETQ. The CDR3 is 18 amino acids. The V end was cut by 5 bases, the J end by 3 bases, with 21 bases between. The chain's CDR3 is CASRYIGQLEVGANVLTF. The CDR3 nucleotides are TGCGCCAGCAGGTATATTGGACAATTAGAAGTTGGGGCCAACGTCCTGACTTTC.

The chain couples TRBV27 to TRBJ1-1; 10 bases map to TRBD1. The germline CDR1 and CDR2 sequences are MNHEY and SMNVEV (reference sequence). The CDR3 has 15 residues. J lost 5 bases, V lost 5 bases, and 8 bases had no gene match. CDR3 bases: TGTGCCAGCAGTGCACCGGGACAGGGGTGGACTGAAGCTTTCTTT. This codes for CASSAPGQGWTEAFF.

The rearrangement links TRBV27 to TRBJ2-7, with 8 positions matching TRBD1. J was trimmed by 0 bases and V by 5 bases; bases with no gene match: 3. The CDR3 covers 14 residues. Germline V gene data show CDR1 as MNHEY and CDR2 as SMNVEV (reference sequence). In DNA, the CDR3 is TGTGCCAGCAGTCTTACAGGGGGCTCCTACGAGCAGTACTTC. It yields the protein CASSLTGGSYEQYF.

CDR3 bases: TGTGCCAGCAGTTTTTCAGGGGGCATGAGAAATACGCAGTATTTT. Its translation: CASSFSGGMRNTQYF. The chain has TRBV28 and TRBJ2-3, with TRBD1 identical over 8 bases. The CDR3 totals 15 residues. V dropped 3 bases and J dropped 7; count of bases not matched to a gene: 9. Germline V gene sequence: CDR1 MDHEN, CDR2 SYDVKM.

The chain employs TRBV28 and TRBJ2-7, with 10 positions matching TRBD2. With V trimmed by 8 bases and J by 2 bases, 12 bases remained unmatched. This CDR3 comprises 16 residues. The germline V gene has CDR1 MDHEN and CDR2 SYDVKM. CDR3 residues: CASLELAGQRAYEQYF. The CDR3 coding sequence is TGTGCCAGCTTAGAACTAGCGGGACAACGAGCCTACGAGCAGTACTTC.